The entry below describes one T cell receptor (beta chain). What it binds is not known. This entry belongs to a study of breast tumors, draining lymph nodes, adjacent tissues. Study-level results: Compared with lymph nodes, tumors were less diverse; compared with nontumor tissue, more. Findings are consistent with lymph node origin and intratumoral expansion of most tumor T cells. That most tumor T cells come from lymph nodes remained unproven. Luminal-like breast cancer showed significantly higher tumor–nontumor repertoire similarity than basal-like.

CDR1 is SGHTA and CDR2 is FQGTGA in the germline V gene. This CDR3 is 17 amino acids long. With V trimmed by 1 base and J by 11 bases, 18 bases remained unmatched. TCRdb called the multiplex PCR reads again in MiXCR, with one record for every CDR3 protein. This table holds under 300,000 distinct CDR3 sequences, 30% to 35% found once. Breast cancer patients provided tissue from their axillary draining lymph nodes. The sample taken for sequencing was axillary lymph node tissue. The clonotype originates from a female donor with breast cancer. Some clones in this sample may be carry-over from other donors' samples. This sequence joins TRBV7-3 and TRBJ2-3, with 7 bases that match TRBD2. This chain's CDR3 is CASSLKASGSPKNEQYF. CDR3 coding DNA: TGTGCCAGCAGCTTAAAGGCTAGCGGATCGCCTAAGAATGAGCAGTATTTT. Looking up the rest from reference TRBV7-3 and TRBJ2-3 gives the full variable domain: GAGVSQTPSNKVTEKGKYVELRCDPISGHTALYWYRQSLGQGPEFLIYFQGTGAADDSGLPNDRFFAVRPEGSVSTLKIQRTERGDSAVYLCASSLKASGSPKNEQYFGPGTRLTVL.